The entry that follows covers one T cell receptor (beta chain) sequence. Assay used: immunoSEQ multiplex PCR; TCRdb lists only in-frame clones, some missing. This sample has 320,000 or so clones; about 85% occur once, and the top ten carry under 2%. The source of the sample is a study of blood T cell repertoires in COVID-19. V gave up 7 bases and J gave up 3 bases, with 19 bases separating them. This CDR3 is built from 16 residues. Germline V lookup: CDR1 MDHEN, CDR2 SYDVKM. The gene calls are TRBV28 and TRBJ1-5; the D gene is possibly TRBD1 (6 bases). Sample: PBMCs or T cells enriched from blood (not recorded which). The TCR comes from a woman in her twenties or thirties who had been exposed to COVID-19. The CDR3 DNA is TGTGCCAGCACCACCTGGACAGAGGTTGCCAATCAGCCCCAGCATTTT. It is translated as CASTTWTEVANQPQHF.